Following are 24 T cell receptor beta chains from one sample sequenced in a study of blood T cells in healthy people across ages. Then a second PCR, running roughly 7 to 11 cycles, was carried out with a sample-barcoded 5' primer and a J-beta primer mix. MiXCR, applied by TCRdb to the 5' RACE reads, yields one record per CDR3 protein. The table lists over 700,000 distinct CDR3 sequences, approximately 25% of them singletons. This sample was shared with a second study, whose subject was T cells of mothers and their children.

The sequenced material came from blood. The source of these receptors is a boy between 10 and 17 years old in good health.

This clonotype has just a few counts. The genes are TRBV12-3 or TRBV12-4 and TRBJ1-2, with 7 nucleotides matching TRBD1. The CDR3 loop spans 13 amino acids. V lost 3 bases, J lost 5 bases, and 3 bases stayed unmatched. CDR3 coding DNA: TGTGCCAGCAGTTTCGGGACAGTTTATGGCTACACCTTC. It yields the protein CASSFGTVYGYTF.

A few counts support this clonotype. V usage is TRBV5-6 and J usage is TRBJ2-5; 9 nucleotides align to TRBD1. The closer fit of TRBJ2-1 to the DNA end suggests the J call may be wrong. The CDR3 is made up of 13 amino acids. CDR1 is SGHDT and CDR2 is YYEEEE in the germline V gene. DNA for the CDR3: TGTGCCAGCAGCTCGACAGGGGGTCAGGAGCAGTTCTTC. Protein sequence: CASSSTGGQEQFF.

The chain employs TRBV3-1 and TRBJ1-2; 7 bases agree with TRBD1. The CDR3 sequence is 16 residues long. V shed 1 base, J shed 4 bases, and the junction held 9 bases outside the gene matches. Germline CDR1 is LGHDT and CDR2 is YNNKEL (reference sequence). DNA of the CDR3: TGTGCCAGCAGCCAAGGCCGGACAGGTTTGCCCTATGGCTACACCTTC. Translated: CASSQGRTGLPYGYTF. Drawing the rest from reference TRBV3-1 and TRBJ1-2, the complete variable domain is DTAVSQTPKYLVTQMGNDKSIKCEQNLGHDTMYWYKQDSKKFLKIMFSYNNKELIINETVPNRFSPKSPDKAHLNLHINSLELGDSAVYFCASSQGRTGLPYGYTFGSGTRLTVV.

DNA for the CDR3: TGTGCCAGCAGCTTAGGGGGGGGAAAAGAGCAGTACTTC. Its translation: CASSLGGGKEQYF. J is TRBJ2-5 and V is TRBV7-6; 7 positions match TRBD2. CDR1 and CDR2 (germline): SGHVS, FNYEAQ. Unmatched junction bases numbered 7, after V lost 1 base and J lost 11 bases. This CDR3 spans 13 amino acids.

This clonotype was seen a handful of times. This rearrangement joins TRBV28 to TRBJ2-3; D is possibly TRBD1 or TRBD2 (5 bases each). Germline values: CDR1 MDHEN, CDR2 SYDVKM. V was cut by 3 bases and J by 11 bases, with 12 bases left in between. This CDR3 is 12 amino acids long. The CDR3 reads CASSFSGSVQYF. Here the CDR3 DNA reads TGTGCCAGCAGTTTTTCAGGGAGTGTGCAGTATTTT.

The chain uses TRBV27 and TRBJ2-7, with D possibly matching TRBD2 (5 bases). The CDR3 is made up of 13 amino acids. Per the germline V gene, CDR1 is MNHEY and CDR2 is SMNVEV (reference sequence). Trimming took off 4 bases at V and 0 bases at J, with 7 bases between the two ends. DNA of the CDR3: TGTGCCAGCAGTTACGGGAACTCCTACGAGCAGTACTTC. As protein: CASSYGNSYEQYF.

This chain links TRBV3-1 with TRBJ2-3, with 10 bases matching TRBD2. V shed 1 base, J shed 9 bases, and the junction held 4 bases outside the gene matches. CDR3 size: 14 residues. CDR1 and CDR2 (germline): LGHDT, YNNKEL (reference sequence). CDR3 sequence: CASSQGLAGLTQYF. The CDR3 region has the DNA TGTGCCAGCAGCCAAGGACTAGCGGGTCTAACGCAGTATTTT.

The CDR3 bases are TGTGCCAGCAGCGTAACTAGCGGGCAACTCTCCTACGAGCAGTACTTC. This sequence encodes CASSVTSGQLSYEQYF. This chain joins TRBV21-1 and TRBJ2-7; the table names TRBD2, a call not compared with the DNA. TRBV21-1 is deemed a pseudogene. There are 16 residues in the CDR3.

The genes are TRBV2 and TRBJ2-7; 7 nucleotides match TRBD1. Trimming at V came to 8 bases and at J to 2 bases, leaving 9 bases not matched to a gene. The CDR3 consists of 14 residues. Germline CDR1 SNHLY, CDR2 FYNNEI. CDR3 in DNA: TGTGCCAGCCAAGTCCGGGACAGCACCTACGAGCAGTACTTC. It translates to CASQVRDSTYEQYF.

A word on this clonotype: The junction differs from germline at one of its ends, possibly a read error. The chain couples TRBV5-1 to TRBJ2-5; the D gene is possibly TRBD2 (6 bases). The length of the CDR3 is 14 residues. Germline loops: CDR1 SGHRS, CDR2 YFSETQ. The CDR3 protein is CASSTGTGEETQYF. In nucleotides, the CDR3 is TGTGCCAGTAGTACCGGGACGGGGGAGGAGACCCAGTACTTC.

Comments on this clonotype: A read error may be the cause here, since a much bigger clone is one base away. The CDR3 nucleotides are TGTGCCAGCAGCCTACAGGGGGCTGGGGCCAACATCCTGACTTTC. Translating gives CASSLQGAGANILTF. The chain employs TRBV5-6 and TRBJ2-6; TRBD1 agrees at 9 bases. The CDR3 runs to 15 residues. Germline V gives CDR1 SGHDT, CDR2 YYEEEE.

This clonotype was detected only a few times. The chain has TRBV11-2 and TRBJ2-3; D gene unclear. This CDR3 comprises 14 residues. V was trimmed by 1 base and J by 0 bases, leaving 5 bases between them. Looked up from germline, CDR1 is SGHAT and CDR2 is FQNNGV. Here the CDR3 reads CASSLARSTDTQYF. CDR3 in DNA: TGTGCCAGCAGCTTAGCTCGCAGCACAGATACGCAGTATTTT.

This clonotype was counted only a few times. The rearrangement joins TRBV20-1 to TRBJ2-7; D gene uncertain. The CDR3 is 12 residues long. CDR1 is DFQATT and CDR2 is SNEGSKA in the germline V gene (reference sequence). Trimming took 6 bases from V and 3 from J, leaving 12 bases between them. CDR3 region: CSAARQNYEQYF. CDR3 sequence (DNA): TGCAGTGCGGCCCGGCAGAACTACGAGCAGTACTTC.

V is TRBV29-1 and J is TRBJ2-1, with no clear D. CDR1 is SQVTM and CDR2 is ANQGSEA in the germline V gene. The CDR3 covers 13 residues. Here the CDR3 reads CSPTVLNYNEQFF. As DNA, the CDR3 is TGCAGTCCTACAGTGTTAAACTACAATGAGCAGTTCTTC.

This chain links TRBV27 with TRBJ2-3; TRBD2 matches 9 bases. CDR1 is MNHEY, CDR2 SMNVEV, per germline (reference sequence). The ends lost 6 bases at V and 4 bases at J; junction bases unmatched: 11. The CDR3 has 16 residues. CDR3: CASSSPGRGGPDTQYF. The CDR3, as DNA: TGTGCCAGCAGCTCCCCTGGGCGGGGGGGCCCAGATACGCAGTATTTT.

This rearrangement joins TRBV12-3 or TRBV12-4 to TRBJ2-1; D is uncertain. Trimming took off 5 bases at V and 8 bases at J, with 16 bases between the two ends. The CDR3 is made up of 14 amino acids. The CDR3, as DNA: TGTGCCAGCAGTAATCTCAGGTTTCGACATGAGCAGTTCTTC. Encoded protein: CASSNLRFRHEQFF.

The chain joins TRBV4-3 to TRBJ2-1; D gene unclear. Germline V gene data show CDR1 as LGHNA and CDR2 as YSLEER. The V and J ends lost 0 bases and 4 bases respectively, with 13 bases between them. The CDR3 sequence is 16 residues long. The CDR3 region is CASSQDWPGVYNEQFF. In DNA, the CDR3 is TGCGCCAGCAGCCAAGACTGGCCTGGGGTATACAATGAGCAGTTCTTC.

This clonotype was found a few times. The CDR3 DNA is TGCAGCGTTCTCAGTGATAACTATGGCTACACCTTC. Amino acids: CSVLSDNYGYTF. The chain uses TRBV29-1 and TRBJ1-2; D call uncertain. The CDR3 loop spans 12 amino acids. CDR1 and CDR2 from the germline V gene are SQVTM and ANQGSEA. V dropped 5 bases and J dropped 1 base, with 8 bases sitting between them.

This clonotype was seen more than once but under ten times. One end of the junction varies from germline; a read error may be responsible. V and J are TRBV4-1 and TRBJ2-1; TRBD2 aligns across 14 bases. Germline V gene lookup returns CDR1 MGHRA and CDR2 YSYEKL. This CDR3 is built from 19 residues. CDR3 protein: CASGQVGTSGRKSYNEQFF. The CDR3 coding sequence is TGCGCCAGCGGCCAAGTCGGGACTAGCGGGAGAAAGTCCTACAATGAGCAGTTCTTC.

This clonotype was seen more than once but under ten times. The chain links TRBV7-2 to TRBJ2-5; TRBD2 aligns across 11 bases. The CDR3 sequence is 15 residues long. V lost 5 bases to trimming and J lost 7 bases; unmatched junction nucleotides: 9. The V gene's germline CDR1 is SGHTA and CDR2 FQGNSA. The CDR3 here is CASSTGTSGPVTQYF. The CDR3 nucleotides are TGTGCCAGCAGCACCGGGACTAGCGGTCCGGTGACCCAGTACTTC.

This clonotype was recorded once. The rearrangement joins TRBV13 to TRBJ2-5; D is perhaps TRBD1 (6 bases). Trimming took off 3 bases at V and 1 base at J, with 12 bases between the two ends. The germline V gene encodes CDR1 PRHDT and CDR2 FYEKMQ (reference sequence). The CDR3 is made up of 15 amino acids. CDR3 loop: CASSFRQAAQETQYF. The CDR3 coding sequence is TGTGCCAGCAGCTTCCGACAGGCCGCCCAAGAGACCCAGTACTTC. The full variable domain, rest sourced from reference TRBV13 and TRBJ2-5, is AAGVIQSPRHLIKEKRETATLKCYPIPRHDTVYWYQQGPGQDPQFLISFYEKMQSDKGSIPDRFSAQQFSDYHSELNMSSLELGDSALYFCASSFRQAAQETQYFGPGTRLLVL.

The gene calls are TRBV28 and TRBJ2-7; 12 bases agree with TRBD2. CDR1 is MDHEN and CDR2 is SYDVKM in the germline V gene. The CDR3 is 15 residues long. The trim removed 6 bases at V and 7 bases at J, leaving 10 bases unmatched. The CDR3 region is CASRRHGLAGSEQYF. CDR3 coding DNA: TGTGCCAGCAGACGGCACGGACTAGCGGGATCGGAGCAGTACTTC.

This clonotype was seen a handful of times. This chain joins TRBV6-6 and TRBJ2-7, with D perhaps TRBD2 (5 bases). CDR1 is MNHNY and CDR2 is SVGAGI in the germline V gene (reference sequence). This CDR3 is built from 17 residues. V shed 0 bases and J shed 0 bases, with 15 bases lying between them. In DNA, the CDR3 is TGTGCCAGCAGTTACTCTCCCCAGCGGCTGAGCTCCTACGAGCAGTACTTC. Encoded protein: CASSYSPQRLSSYEQYF.

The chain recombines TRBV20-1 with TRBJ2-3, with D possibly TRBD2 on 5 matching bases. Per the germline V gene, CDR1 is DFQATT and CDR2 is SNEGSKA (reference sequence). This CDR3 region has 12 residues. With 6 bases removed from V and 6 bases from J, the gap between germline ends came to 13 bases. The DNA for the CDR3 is TGCAGTGCCCGACTACCTAGGGATACGCAGTATTTT. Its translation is CSARLPRDTQYF.